The rows below give T cell receptor beta chains drawn from one sample of a study of control samples from healthy donors and cancer patients. TCRdb keeps only in-frame clones here, not all; method: immunoSEQ multiplex PCR. This sample yields some 130,000 clones, of which 85% to 95% are seen a single time; around 1.8% belongs to the top ten. Specimen: PBMCs. The receptors come from a middle-aged man with head and neck cancer. The CDR3 runs from the conserved cysteine through the conserved F or W. D genes are given only for firm matches. Rows give clone size only sometimes, using once, few, many, or a class for an expanded clone.

j_call clone_size v_call d_call cdr3_aa cdr3_nt
TRBJ2-3 once TRBV6-1 NA CASSEAPWDTQYF TGTGCCAGCAGTGAAGCACCTTGGGATACGCAGTATTTT
TRBJ2-1 NA TRBV4-3 NA CASSQRGSSYNEQFF TGCGCCAGCAGCCAAAGGGGGAGCTCCTACAATGAGCAGTTCTTC
TRBJ2-1 NA TRBV28 NA CASSTYSLVGRGSYNEQFF TGTGCCAGCAGTACCTACAGTTTAGTCGGCCGGGGCTCCTACAATGAGCAGTTCTTC
TRBJ2-3 NA TRBV5-6 TRBD2 CASSLRGGGVRTDTQYF TGTGCCAGCAGCTTGAGGGGCGGGGGGGTCCGCACAGATACGCAGTATTTT
TRBJ1-5 NA TRBV29-1 NA CSVDAWTPPRGNQPQHF TGCAGCGTCGATGCATGGACCCCCCCGAGGGGCAATCAGCCCCAGCATTTT
TRBJ2-1 once TRBV7-2 TRBD2 CASNWASGGEQFF TGTGCCAGCAATTGGGCTAGCGGGGGGGAGCAGTTCTTC
TRBJ1-2 NA TRBV7-9 TRBD1 CASSQTHRGLGYTF TGTGCCAGCAGCCAAACCCACAGGGGCTTAGGCTACACCTTC
TRBJ1-3 NA TRBV11-2 NA CASSLGDRVSGNTIYF TGTGCCAGCAGCTTAGGGGACCGGGTATCTGGAAACACCATATATTTT
TRBJ2-7 NA TRBV25-1 NA CASRDSADHEQYF TGTGCCAGCAGAGACAGCGCCGACCACGAGCAGTACTTC
TRBJ1-2 NA TRBV2 NA CASTGENYGYTF TGTGCCAGCACGGGGGAAAACTATGGCTACACCTTC
TRBJ2-1 NA TRBV7-2 TRBD2 CASSLGLAGFEQFF TGTGCCAGCAGCTTAGGACTAGCGGGGTTTGAGCAGTTCTTC
TRBJ1-4 NA TRBV10-1 NA CASTPEPGRIEKLFF TGCGCCAGCACCCCAGAACCGGGACGGATTGAAAAACTGTTTTTT
TRBJ2-2 NA TRBV2 TRBD2 CASRGLAGGTGELFF TGTGCCAGCAGAGGACTAGCGGGGGGGACCGGGGAGCTGTTTTTT
TRBJ2-2 NA TRBV5-1 TRBD1 CASSWTGSNTGELFF TGCGCCAGCAGCTGGACAGGGTCGAACACCGGGGAGCTGTTTTTT
TRBJ2-7 NA TRBV5-4 NA CASSLLGERYEQYF TGTGCCAGCAGCTTGCTCGGAGAACGCTACGAGCAGTACTTC
TRBJ2-2 NA TRBV7-2 NA CASSWYSNTGELFF TGTGCCAGCAGCTGGTATTCGAACACCGGGGAGCTGTTTTTT
TRBJ2-5 once TRBV7-2 NA CASSLTLASSETQYF TGTGCCAGCAGCTTAACCCTCGCTAGTTCAGAGACCCAGTACTTC
TRBJ2-1 NA TRBV7-2 NA CASSFILGGTNNEQFF TGTGCCAGCAGCTTTATTTTAGGAGGAACCAACAATGAGCAGTTCTTC
TRBJ1-5 once TRBV4-2 NA CASSQVQDPNQPQHF TGTGCCAGCAGCCAAGTACAGGACCCCAATCAGCCCCAGCATTTT
TRBJ2-7 NA TRBV10-3 NA CAISEAGFYEQYF TGTGCCATCAGTGAGGCAGGGTTCTACGAGCAGTACTTC
TRBJ2-5 NA TRBV11-2 NA CASSPLHSTEEETQYF TGTGCCAGCAGCCCACTACATAGCACAGAAGAAGAGACCCAGTACTTC
TRBJ1-6 NA TRBV30 NA CAWKDQGEGYNSPLHF TGTGCCTGGAAAGACCAAGGGGAGGGCTATAATTCACCCCTCCACTTT
TRBJ1-4 NA TRBV27 TRBD1 CASSLGTGAGKLFF TGTGCCAGCAGCCTCGGGACAGGGGCAGGGAAACTGTTTTTT
TRBJ2-7 NA TRBV11-2 TRBD2 CASSAITLANHEQYF TGTGCCAGCAGCGCAATTACACTAGCGAACCACGAGCAGTACTTC
TRBJ1-1 NA TRBV24-1 NA CATSDLHTPGPCPLNTEAFF TGTGCCACCAGTGATTTGCACACCCCGGGCCCCTGCCCTCTGAACACTGAAGCTTTCTTT
TRBJ1-1 NA TRBV5-4 NA CASSSTVKDTEAFF TGTGCCAGCAGCTCGACGGTGAAGGACACTGAAGCTTTCTTT
TRBJ2-1 NA TRBV28 TRBD2 CASSFYDSSGGEQFF TGTGCCAGCAGTTTCTACGACTCGAGCGGGGGGGAGCAGTTCTTC
TRBJ1-2 NA TRBV30 NA CAWSVLGARGYTF TGTGCCTGGAGTGTACTGGGGGCGAGAGGCTACACCTTC
TRBJ1-6 NA TRBV27 TRBD1 CASRPGTGGSSPLHF TGTGCCAGCAGGCCCGGGACAGGGGGAAGTTCACCCCTCCACTTT
TRBJ2-2 NA TRBV7-2 TRBD2 CASSLSSGGRTGELFF TGTGCCAGCAGCTTATCTAGCGGGGGGCGAACCGGGGAGCTGTTTTTT
TRBJ1-2 once TRBV4-3 NA CASSQDMHGKYGYTF TGCGCCAGCAGCCAAGATATGCACGGGAAGTATGGCTACACCTTC
TRBJ1-1 NA TRBV7-9 NA CASTERGRSEAFF TGTGCCAGCACCGAAAGGGGCCGGTCTGAAGCTTTCTTT
TRBJ2-1 NA TRBV6-6 NA CASSRSDSANEQFF TGTGCCAGCAGTCGCTCGGACAGTGCCAATGAGCAGTTCTTC
TRBJ2-2 NA TRBV18 NA CASSPPGPLTGELFF TGTGCCAGCTCACCGCCGGGACCGCTCACCGGGGAGCTGTTTTTT
TRBJ2-5 NA TRBV5-4 TRBD2 CASSLEGAGVGETQYF TGTGCCAGCAGCTTGGAGGGCGCGGGGGTCGGGGAGACCCAGTACTTC
TRBJ1-3 NA TRBV9 NA CASSVEDNPGNTIYF TGTGCCAGCAGCGTAGAGGACAACCCTGGAAACACCATATATTTT
TRBJ2-5 NA TRBV3-1/TRBV3-2 NA CASSHVDGQGGQETQYF TGTGCCAGCAGCCATGTCGATGGGCAGGGAGGCCAAGAGACCCAGTACTTC
TRBJ2-3 once TRBV12-3/TRBV12-4 NA CASHQRSGDTQYF TGTGCCAGCCATCAGCGGAGCGGGGATACGCAGTATTTT
TRBJ2-7 NA TRBV7-2 TRBD2 CASSHGLVHHEQYF TGTGCCAGCAGCCACGGACTAGTTCACCACGAGCAGTACTTC
TRBJ2-2 NA TRBV11-2 NA CASSSPGRGITGELFF TGTGCCAGCAGCTCCCCGGGGAGGGGGATCACCGGGGAGCTGTTTTTT
TRBJ2-7 NA TRBV5-1 NA CASSPDLGAYEQYF TGCGCCAGCAGCCCGGATCTCGGGGCCTACGAGCAGTACTTC
TRBJ2-1 NA TRBV5-1 TRBD1 CASSQGQGAYNEQFF TGCGCCAGCAGCCAGGGACAGGGGGCTTACAATGAGCAGTTCTTC
TRBJ1-2 NA TRBV3-1/TRBV3-2 NA CASSQEARSGYTF TGTGCCAGCAGCCAAGAGGCCAGGAGTGGCTACACCTTC
TRBJ2-7 once TRBV24-1 NA CATSGGGGQGLPYEQYF TGTGCCACCAGTGGTGGTGGGGGGCAGGGTCTCCCCTACGAGCAGTACTTC
TRBJ1-1 NA TRBV5-1 TRBD1 CASSSGQGNTEAFF TGCGCCAGCAGCTCTGGACAGGGGAACACTGAAGCTTTCTTT
TRBJ1-1 NA TRBV19 NA CASSGRTEAFF TGTGCCAGTAGCGGGCGGACTGAAGCTTTCTTT
TRBJ2-1 NA TRBV19 NA CASSTLRTDWNEQFF TGTGCCAGTAGTACCCTGAGGACAGACTGGAATGAGCAGTTCTTC
TRBJ2-7 NA TRBV4-3 NA CASSQDLRYEQYF TGCGCCAGCAGCCAAGACCTTCGATACGAGCAGTACTTC
TRBJ1-1 NA TRBV5-3 NA CARSLFGDTEAFF TGTGCCAGAAGCCTATTCGGGGACACTGAAGCTTTCTTT
TRBJ1-1 NA TRBV2 NA CASSESLAAMNTEAFF TGTGCCAGCAGTGAAAGTCTGGCCGCGATGAACACTGAAGCTTTCTTT
TRBJ1-3 NA TRBV28 NA CASSWRGEVLSGNTIYF TGTGCCAGCAGTTGGAGGGGCGAGGTCTTGTCCGGAAACACCATATATTTT
TRBJ1-2 NA TRBV28 TRBD1 CASSLSGGSGYTF TGTGCCAGCAGTTTGTCAGGGGGCTCTGGCTACACCTTC